One sample yielded the 19 T cell receptor beta chains listed below, sequenced in a study of blood T cells in healthy people across ages. A second PCR, run for about 7 to 11 cycles, used a sample-barcoded 5' primer plus a J-beta primer mix. TCRdb called the 5' RACE reads again in MiXCR, with one record for every CDR3 protein. The sample yields 920,000 or so distinct CDR3 sequences, more than 40% seen once. What was sequenced was blood. These receptors were obtained from a woman between 55 and 75 years old in good health.

V gene TRBV2 combines with J gene TRBJ1-2, with 11 positions matching TRBD1. CDR3 length equals 14 residues. From germline, CDR1 is SNHLY and CDR2 FYNNEI. With V trimmed by 7 bases and J by 8 bases, 9 bases remained unmatched. The CDR3 nucleotides read TGTGCCAGCACTAGCGGACAGGGGGCGATCGGCTACACCTTC. Translated, it gives CASTSGQGAIGYTF.

This clonotype has a single count. The chain joins TRBV27 to TRBJ2-4; 7 positions match TRBD2. With 4 bases clipped from V and 13 bases from J, the junction kept 10 bases outside the gene matches. This CDR3 has 13 residues. The V gene's germline CDR1 is MNHEY and CDR2 SMNVEV (reference sequence). The chain's CDR3 is CASSWEGRNGQYF. Written as DNA, the CDR3 is TGTGCCAGCAGTTGGGAGGGAAGGAACGGGCAGTACTTC.

This chain uses TRBV3-1 with TRBJ2-3; 7 nucleotides match TRBD2. Germline V CDR1 and CDR2: LGHDT, YNNKEL (reference sequence). The CDR3 covers 17 residues. The trim removed 4 bases at V and 1 base at J, leaving 11 bases unmatched. The CDR3 is CASSPRRDLAGTDTQYF. Here the CDR3 DNA reads TGTGCCAGCAGCCCCCGGAGGGACCTAGCGGGCACAGATACGCAGTATTTT.

The V call is TRBV15, the J call TRBJ1-5; 8 nucleotides agree with TRBD1. Germline assignment: CDR1 LNHNV and CDR2 YYDKDF (reference sequence). The CDR3 totals 15 residues. With 1 base clipped from V and 7 bases from J, the junction kept 6 bases outside the gene matches. The chain's CDR3 is CATSRADRGDQPQHF. DNA of the CDR3: TGTGCCACCAGCAGAGCTGACAGGGGTGACCAGCCCCAGCATTTT.

The chain combines TRBV29-1 with TRBJ2-3, with 10 bases that match TRBD1. Germline V gives CDR1 SQVTM, CDR2 ANQGSEA. Trimming cost V 4 bases and J 4 bases; bases outside gene matches: 8. The CDR3 spans 15 residues. CDR3 sequence: CSVVPGTGVPDTQYF. CDR3 sequence (DNA): TGCAGCGTTGTGCCCGGGACAGGGGTGCCAGATACGCAGTATTTT.

This clonotype has only a few counts. The V call is TRBV10-3, the J call TRBJ2-4; tentatively, D is TRBD1 (6 bases). TRBJ2-7 explains the end of the DNA better; the J call may be wrong. The CDR3 has 13 residues. Germline CDR1 ENHRY, CDR2 SYGVKD. CDR3 coding DNA: TGTGCCATCAGACGACAGGCGACCAGCGAGCAGTACTTC. As protein: CAIRRQATSEQYF.

The CDR3 bases are TGCGCCAGCAGCTGGGGTTTGCGGGACCGCTCCTACAATGAGCAGTTCTTC. Protein: CASSWGLRDRSYNEQFF. J is TRBJ2-1 and V is TRBV5-1, with D tentatively TRBD2 (6 bases). CDR3 length equals 17 residues. Germline assignment: CDR1 SGHRS and CDR2 YFSETQ. The germline V and J ends were trimmed by 3 bases and 0 bases, with 16 bases remaining between them.

The chain is built from TRBV5-1 and TRBJ1-1, with D perhaps TRBD1 (6 bases). This CDR3 spans 15 amino acids. V lost 1 base, J lost 1 base, and 11 bases lay in between. CDR1 is SGHRS and CDR2 is YFSETQ in the germline V gene. The CDR3 loop is CASSLSGGTNTEAFF. Written as DNA, the CDR3 is TGCGCCAGCAGCTTGTCGGGGGGCACGAACACTGAAGCTTTCTTT. Complete variable domain (other parts from reference TRBV5-1 and TRBJ1-1): KAGVTQTPRYLIKTRGQQVTLSCSPISGHRSVSWYQQTPGQGLQFLFEYFSETQRNKGNFPGRFSGRQFSNSRSEMNVSTLELGDSALYLCASSLSGGTNTEAFFGQGTRLTVV.

The chain employs TRBV7-3 and TRBJ2-3; no firm D call. From germline, CDR1 is SGHTA and CDR2 FQGTGA. The CDR3 totals 14 residues. V was trimmed by 2 bases and J by 4 bases, leaving 10 bases between them. CDR3 nucleotides: TGTGCCAGCAGCTTAGGTCTAGATCCAGATACGCAGTATTTT. As protein: CASSLGLDPDTQYF.

This clonotype showed up just a few times. The rearrangement links TRBV7-3 to TRBJ2-1, with TRBD1 matching 10 bases. Germline V gene data show CDR1 as SGHTA and CDR2 as FQGTGA. Trimming cost V 4 bases and J 4 bases; bases outside gene matches: 7. CDR3 length: 16 amino acids. The DNA for the CDR3 is TGTGCCAGCAGCTCAGTGGGACAGGGGCTATACAATGAGCAGTTCTTC. Amino acid sequence: CASSSVGQGLYNEQFF.

V gene TRBV11-2 combines with J gene TRBJ2-7; TRBD1 matches at 9 bases. Germline V gene sequence: CDR1 SGHAT, CDR2 FQNNGV. This CDR3 is built from 16 residues. V shed 5 bases and J 2 bases; nucleotides not matched to a gene: 10. The CDR3 bases are TGTGCCAGCAGCCCATCTGGACAGGGGCGGCCCTACGAGCAGTACTTC. Protein sequence: CASSPSGQGRPYEQYF.

This clonotype turned up a few times. The gene calls are TRBV29-1 and TRBJ2-7, with 10 bases lining up with TRBD1. The CDR3 length is 11 residues. V shed 6 bases, J shed 7 bases, and the junction held 3 bases outside the gene matches. The germline V gene encodes CDR1 SQVTM and CDR2 ANQGSEA. The CDR3 reads CSVPGQGEQYF. The CDR3 DNA reads as TGCAGCGTCCCGGGACAGGGGGAGCAGTACTTC.

This clonotype has a handful of counts. The V call is TRBV27, the J call TRBJ2-7; 7 bases fit TRBD2. Germline trimming cut 5 bases from V and 2 bases from J; bases unmatched to any gene: 6. Germline V gene sequence: CDR1 MNHEY, CDR2 SMNVEV (reference sequence). This CDR3 contains 14 residues. The CDR3 DNA sequence: TGTGCCAGCAGTGCGAGTAGCGGGCCCTACGAGCAGTACTTC. Translated: CASSASSGPYEQYF.

V is TRBV20-1 and J is TRBJ2-3; 7 nucleotides match TRBD2. With 2 bases clipped from V and 2 bases from J, the junction kept 7 bases outside the gene matches. CDR1 and CDR2 (germline): DFQATT, SNEGSKA (reference sequence). The CDR3 covers 15 residues. CDR3 sequence (DNA): TGCAGTGCTAGAAGAACTAGCGACGACACAGATACGCAGTATTTT. Its protein is CSARRTSDDTDTQYF.

The J gene is TRBJ2-5, the V gene TRBV30; TRBD1 might be the D (6 bases). Trimming left V 2 bases short and J 11 bases short, with 21 bases between. The CDR3 has 14 residues. Germline CDR1 is GTSNPN and CDR2 is SVGIG (reference sequence). For the CDR3, the DNA is TGTGCCTGGAGTTCTGGACAGCCTGCCCCCGAACAGTACTTC. This gives the protein CAWSSGQPAPEQYF.

This clonotype occurred once. Its ends do not fully match the called genes, so a read error is possible. The rearrangement uses TRBV9 and TRBJ1-2; D is unclear. Germline V gene data show CDR1 as SGDLS and CDR2 as YYNGEE. This CDR3 region has 17 residues. CDR3: CPSSVGTVRILNYGYTF. The CDR3 DNA follows: TGTCCCAGCAGCGTTGGTACAGTCCGCATTTTAAACTATGGCTACACCTTC.

The gene calls are TRBV28 and TRBJ1-5, with no clear D. The V end lost 8 bases, the J end lost 4 bases, and 9 bases lay between the germline ends. This CDR3 is built from 12 residues. Germline V gives CDR1 MDHEN, CDR2 SYDVKM. Here the CDR3 DNA reads TGTGCCAGCCGACGGTCTAATCAGCCCCAGCATTTT. It yields the protein CASRRSNQPQHF. Drawing the rest from reference TRBV28 and TRBJ1-5, the complete variable domain is DVKVTQSSRYLVKRTGEKVFLECVQDMDHENMFWYRQDPGLGLRLIYFSYDVKMKEKGDIPEGYSVSREKKERFSLILESASTNQTSMYLCASRRSNQPQHFGDGTRLSIL.

This clonotype turned up a few times. V usage is TRBV27 and J usage is TRBJ1-1; possible D gene TRBD1, 6 bases. Germline CDR1 MNHEY, CDR2 SMNVEV (reference sequence). V lost 2 bases, J lost 5 bases, and 12 bases lay in between. The CDR3 runs to 14 residues. As DNA, the CDR3 is TGTGCCAGCAGTTTAGGGGGGGCGGTTACTGAAGCTTTCTTT. Residues: CASSLGGAVTEAFF.

The rearrangement uses TRBV7-7 and TRBJ2-2; 7 bases are a match to TRBD2. Germline CDR1 is SSHAT and CDR2 is FNYEAQ (reference sequence). Trimming took 5 bases from V and 3 from J; bases not matched to a gene: 12. CDR3 size: 17 residues. Here the CDR3 reads CASSPEFPGLHTGELFF. CDR3 DNA: TGTGCCAGCAGCCCAGAGTTTCCGGGACTACACACCGGGGAGCTGTTTTTT.